Each of the 32 T cell receptor beta chains below was sequenced from the same sample in a study of control samples from healthy donors and cancer patients. Using immunoSEQ multiplex PCR, the repertoire was profiled, and TCRdb retains in-frame clones only, with some absent. The repertoire holds 190,000 or so clones, with about 93% as singletons. The sample comprised blood. These receptors came from a man between 18 and 35 years old in good health.

This clone was detected only once. The rearrangement joins TRBV2 to TRBJ2-2, with D unclear. The CDR3 has 15 residues. Looked up from germline, CDR1 is SNHLY and CDR2 is FYNNEI. V lost 5 bases to trimming and J lost 0 bases, with 10 bases between them. The chain's CDR3 is CASSSTTANTGELFF. In DNA, the CDR3 is TGTGCCAGCAGTTCGACAACGGCGAACACCGGGGAGCTGTTTTTT.

This clone was observed once. The chain is built from TRBV5-4 and TRBJ1-1; 8 positions match TRBD1. Looked up from germline, CDR1 is SGHNT and CDR2 is YYREEE (reference sequence). The V and J ends lost 1 base and 8 bases, in that order; junction bases with no gene match: 4. The CDR3 loop spans 13 amino acids. The CDR3, as DNA: TGTGCCAGCAGCTTGACAGGGGGAGCAGAAGCTTTCTTT. This translates into CASSLTGGAEAFF. Full variable domain (missing parts from reference TRBV5-4 and TRBJ1-1): ETGVTQSPTHLIKTRGQQVTLRCSSQSGHNTVSWYQQALGQGPQFIFQYYREEENGRGNFPPRFSGLQFPNYSSELNVNALELDDSALYLCASSLTGGAEAFFGQGTRLTVV.

V is TRBV18 and J is TRBJ2-1; TRBD1 aligns across 11 bases. Germline V gene data show CDR1 as KGHSH and CDR2 as LQKENI. The V gene end was trimmed by 5 bases and the J gene end by 7 bases; junction bases not matched to a gene: 13. The CDR3 has 17 residues. This chain's CDR3 is CASSSRTGTGGRNEQFF. In DNA, the CDR3 is TGTGCCAGCTCATCTCGGACCGGGACAGGGGGAAGGAATGAGCAGTTCTTC.

The CDR3 DNA sequence: TGTGCCAGCAGCGGGCACATGAACACTGAAGCTTTCTTT. Amino acids: CASSGHMNTEAFF. The chain joins TRBV5-5 to TRBJ1-1; no reliable D call. Between the trimmed V and J ends, which lost 4 bases and 0 bases, there was a span of 7 bases. CDR1 is SGHKS, CDR2 YYEKEE, per germline (reference sequence). CDR3 length: 13 amino acids.

The chain couples TRBV2 to TRBJ2-7, with D possibly matching TRBD2 (5 bases). V lost 8 bases and J 2 bases, leaving 16 bases between the germline ends. CDR1 and CDR2 (germline): SNHLY, FYNNEI. The CDR3 covers 14 residues. In DNA, the CDR3 is TGTGCCAGCGGCGGATACCAGGAGGCCTACGAGCAGTACTTC. Protein sequence: CASGGYQEAYEQYF.

V gene TRBV3-1 (or the pseudogene TRBV3-2) combines with J gene TRBJ2-1; no clear D gene. The CDR3 extends over 13 amino acids. V was cut by 8 bases and J by 1 base, with 9 bases left in between. CDR1 and CDR2 (germline): LGHDT, YNNKEL (reference sequence). The CDR3 here is CASGRQSYNEQFF. Here the CDR3 DNA reads TGTGCCAGCGGGCGCCAATCCTACAATGAGCAGTTCTTC.

This chain's CDR3 is CASGLSTRTADTQYF. For the CDR3, the DNA is TGTGCTAGTGGTTTGTCGACCCGGACAGCAGATACGCAGTATTTT. V usage is TRBV12-5 and J usage is TRBJ2-3; D possibly corresponds to TRBD1 (6 bases). Germline CDR1 reads LGHNT; CDR2 reads FRNRAP. CDR3 length: 15 amino acids. With 2 bases removed from V and 4 bases from J, the gap between germline ends came to 13 bases.

This chain connects TRBV30 to TRBJ1-2, with no clear D. V lost 7 bases, J lost 2 bases, and 11 bases lay in between. Looked up from germline, CDR1 is GTSNPN and CDR2 is SVGIG (reference sequence). This CDR3 comprises 12 residues. For the CDR3, the DNA is TGTGCCTCGCAACAGATAAACTATGGCTACACCTTC. This codes for CASQQINYGYTF.

The gene calls are TRBV18 and TRBJ2-7; no clear D. The CDR3 runs 12 residues. Germline CDR1 and CDR2: KGHSH and LQKENI. V gave up 0 bases and J gave up 5 bases, with 5 bases separating them. This CDR3 reads CASSPPSHEQYF. As DNA, the CDR3 is TGTGCCAGCTCACCACCGTCCCACGAGCAGTACTTC.

The chain employs TRBV27 and TRBJ1-1; D uncertain. Germline-derived CDR1 and CDR2 are MNHEY and SMNVEV (reference sequence). The V end lost 3 bases, the J end lost 1 base, and 9 bases lay between the germline ends. This CDR3 spans 14 amino acids. Written as DNA, the CDR3 is TGTGCCAGCAGTTTTGACCGTCGGAACACTGAAGCTTTCTTT. The encoded protein is CASSFDRRNTEAFF.

The chain couples TRBV29-1 to TRBJ2-5, with TRBD2 matching 8 bases. The J segment lost 5 bases and the V segment lost 6 bases, leaving 11 bases of the junction unmatched. This CDR3 contains 14 residues. Germline V gene lookup returns CDR1 SQVTM and CDR2 ANQGSEA. For the CDR3, the DNA is TGCAGCGTCCGGGAGGGGAGGGGATGGGAGACCCAGTACTTC. It specifies CSVREGRGWETQYF.

On this clone itself: Other DNA sequences in this specimen translate into the identical CDR3. The DNA for the CDR3 is TGTGCCAGCAGTGAATTGGGGATAGGGCAGCCCCAGCATTTT. Translation gives CASSELGIGQPQHF. The chain recombines TRBV6-1 with TRBJ1-5; no clear D. Trimming shortened V by 2 bases and J by 7 bases, and 12 bases separated the two germline ends. CDR1 is MNHNS and CDR2 is SASEGT in the germline V gene. The CDR3 sequence is 14 residues long.

The J gene is TRBJ2-2, the V gene TRBV3-1 (or the pseudogene TRBV3-2), with D hard to call. Germline assignment: CDR1 LGHDT and CDR2 YNNKEL (reference sequence). This CDR3 spans 14 amino acids. V was clipped by 2 bases and J by 0 bases, with 4 bases between them. The CDR3 here is CASSQTANTGELFF. The DNA of the CDR3 is TGTGCCAGCAGCCAAACCGCGAACACCGGGGAGCTGTTTTTT.

The chain combines TRBV5-1 with TRBJ2-2, with TRBD2 as a possible D gene (6 bases). Looked up from germline, CDR1 is SGHRS and CDR2 is YFSETQ. V lost 6 bases and J lost 2, with 14 bases in between. CDR3 size: 15 residues. CDR3 residues: CASNTGDVNTGELFF. As DNA, the CDR3 is TGCGCCAGCAATACGGGGGATGTTAACACCGGGGAGCTGTTTTTT.

The chain links TRBV30 to TRBJ2-3; weak D call: TRBD2 (6 bases). CDR1 GTSNPN and CDR2 SVGIG come from the germline V gene (reference sequence). The CDR3 is 14 amino acids. V dropped 1 base and J dropped 3 bases, with 11 bases sitting between them. The CDR3 nucleotides read TGTGCCTGGAGTGGGAGGGGTAATACAGATACGCAGTATTTT. Encoded protein: CAWSGRGNTDTQYF.

The chain joins TRBV27 to TRBJ1-6, with 10 bases matching TRBD1. J lost 9 bases, V lost 5 bases, and 4 bases had no gene match. The CDR3 covers 14 residues. Per germline, CDR1 MNHEY and CDR2 SMNVEV (reference sequence). The CDR3 region is CASSIGQGVSPLHF. The CDR3 DNA is TGTGCCAGCAGTATAGGACAGGGGGTTTCACCCCTCCACTTT.

The V and J genes are TRBV15 and TRBJ1-2; TRBD1 aligns across 8 bases. With V trimmed by 5 bases and J by 4 bases, 3 bases remained unmatched. The CDR3 covers 13 residues. Germline V CDR1 and CDR2: LNHNV, YYDKDF (reference sequence). Here the CDR3 reads CATSVGQGYGYTF. CDR3 nucleotide sequence: TGTGCCACCAGCGTCGGACAGGGCTATGGCTACACCTTC.

The chain recombines TRBV19 with TRBJ2-2; D gene uncertain. Deletions cut 3 bases from V and 4 bases from J, with 9 bases between. This CDR3 spans 14 amino acids. Germline-derived CDR1 and CDR2 are LNHDA and SQIVND (reference sequence). CDR3 region: CASSIERTTGELFF. The CDR3 coding sequence is TGTGCCAGTAGTATCGAACGGACCACCGGGGAGCTGTTTTTT.

There are a few counts of this clone. This chain joins TRBV7-9 and TRBJ1-4; 9 nucleotides match TRBD1. The CDR3 is 14 amino acids. Germline V lookup: CDR1 SEHNR, CDR2 FQNEAQ (reference sequence). Germline trimming cut 3 bases from V and 5 bases from J; bases unmatched to any gene: 1. CDR3 protein: CASSLGQGNEKLFF. DNA of the CDR3: TGTGCCAGCAGCTTGGGACAGGGAAATGAAAAACTGTTTTTT.

CDR3 amino acids: CASGFSGEDTQYF. The CDR3 DNA reads TGTGCTAGTGGTTTTTCCGGTGAGGATACGCAGTATTTT. The genes are TRBV12-5 and TRBJ2-3; D uncertain. V was shortened by 3 bases and J by 6 bases, with 10 bases between the two germline ends. Germline V lookup: CDR1 LGHNT, CDR2 FRNRAP. The CDR3 loop spans 13 amino acids.

This chain connects TRBV28 to TRBJ2-2; D possibly matches TRBD1 or TRBD2 (5 bases each). The ends were cut back, 7 bases at V and 9 bases at J, with 21 bases in the middle. The CDR3 is 15 residues long. CDR1 is MDHEN and CDR2 is SYDVKM in the germline V gene. CDR3 bases: TGTGCCAGCACCCCGGGACCGAAGCACCGTCGGGAGCTGTTTTTT. Translating it yields CASTPGPKHRRELFF.

The chain carries TRBV5-4 and TRBJ1-6, with D possibly matching TRBD1 (5 bases). V was clipped by 3 bases and J by 8 bases, with 12 bases between them. The CDR3 is 14 amino acids. Per the germline V gene, CDR1 is SGHNT and CDR2 is YYREEE (reference sequence). CDR3 amino acids: CASSSRDGDSPLHF. CDR3 sequence (DNA): TGTGCCAGCAGCTCCCGGGACGGGGATTCACCCCTCCACTTT.

V usage is TRBV3-1 (or the pseudogene TRBV3-2) and J usage is TRBJ2-3; possibly TRBD1 or TRBD2 for D (6 bases each). The CDR3 runs 16 residues. CDR1 and CDR2 (germline): LGHDT, YNNKEL (reference sequence). V gave up 5 bases and J gave up 1 base, with 16 bases separating them. The chain's CDR3 is CASSGTGAEGTDTQYF. In DNA form, the CDR3 reads TGTGCCAGCAGCGGAACGGGGGCGGAAGGCACAGATACGCAGTATTTT.

This sequence joins TRBV11-2 and TRBJ1-1; possibly TRBD1 for D (5 bases). This CDR3 is 16 amino acids long. Trimming removed 5 bases at V and 1 base at J, with 17 bases between. Germline V gene sequence: CDR1 SGHAT, CDR2 FQNNGV. The CDR3 spells CASSPGPGGTNTEAFF. The CDR3 nucleotides are TGTGCCAGCAGCCCGGGGCCCGGGGGGACGAACACTGAAGCTTTCTTT. The whole variable domain, filled in from reference TRBV11-2 and TRBJ1-1, reads EAGVAQSPRYKIIEKRQSVAFWCNPISGHATLYWYQQILGQGPKLLIQFQNNGVVDDSQLPKDRFSAERLKGVDSTLKIQPAKLEDSAVYLCASSPGPGGTNTEAFFGQGTRLTVV.

This chain connects TRBV3-1 (or the pseudogene TRBV3-2) to TRBJ2-2, with D perhaps matching TRBD1 (6 bases). CDR1 is LGHDT and CDR2 is YNNKEL in the germline V gene (reference sequence). The CDR3 totals 12 residues. The V and J ends lost 8 bases and 8 bases respectively, with 12 bases between them. CDR3 sequence: CASARGTGELFF. CDR3 nucleotides: TGTGCCAGCGCGAGGGGGACAGGGGAGCTGTTTTTT.

The V call is TRBV19, the J call TRBJ2-7; TRBD1 might be the D (6 bases). Per germline, CDR1 LNHDA and CDR2 SQIVND (reference sequence). The CDR3 contains 14 residues. Deletions cut 5 bases from V and 2 bases from J, with 13 bases between. As DNA, the CDR3 is TGTGCCAGTAGTTCCGACAGGTTACCCTACGAGCAGTACTTC. Amino acid sequence: CASSSDRLPYEQYF.

This chain joins TRBV29-1 and TRBJ1-2; D gene uncertain. CDR3 size: 13 residues. The V and J ends lost 0 bases and 2 bases respectively, with 7 bases between them. Germline CDR1 is SQVTM and CDR2 is ANQGSEA. Here the CDR3 DNA reads TGCAGCGTTGAAGATCTGTCAAACTATGGCTACACCTTC. The encoded protein is CSVEDLSNYGYTF.

CDR3 loop: CSASNDLAGGYTDTQYF. The CDR3, as DNA: TGCAGTGCTAGTAACGACTTAGCGGGGGGCTACACAGATACGCAGTATTTT. The chain uses TRBV20-1 and TRBJ2-3, with TRBD2 matching 10 bases. V shed 3 bases and J 2 bases; nucleotides not matched to a gene: 11. Germline CDR1 DFQATT, CDR2 SNEGSKA (reference sequence). This CDR3 has 17 residues.

The chain carries TRBV5-1 and TRBJ2-3, with D tentatively TRBD2 (6 bases). The CDR3 sequence is 14 residues long. The germline V and J ends were trimmed by 3 bases and 3 bases, with 11 bases remaining between them. Germline lookup yields CDR1 SGHRS and CDR2 YFSETQ. The CDR3 coding sequence is TGCGCCAGCAGCTCGGGAGCACAGACAGATACGCAGTATTTT. This encodes CASSSGAQTDTQYF.

The CDR3 spells CASSPNTGGEAFF. The CDR3 nucleotides read TGCGCCAGCAGCCCGAACACTGGCGGGGAAGCTTTCTTT. The rearrangement uses TRBV5-1 and TRBJ1-1; D unclear. V gave up 4 bases and J gave up 8 bases, with 15 bases separating them. Germline V CDR1 and CDR2: SGHRS, YFSETQ. The CDR3 consists of 13 residues.

In the case of this clone: The sample holds other DNA sequences that translate to the same CDR3. The rearrangement links TRBV6-5 to TRBJ2-7, with D possibly being TRBD1 (6 bases). Looked up from germline, CDR1 is MNHEY and CDR2 is SVGAGI. The CDR3 loop spans 13 amino acids. Trimming pared 3 bases from V and 7 bases from J, leaving 13 bases between. The CDR3 sequence is CASSYGQGLEQYF. The DNA for the CDR3 is TGTGCCAGCAGTTATGGGCAGGGGCTAGAGCAGTACTTC.

V usage is TRBV6-5 and J usage is TRBJ1-6; a weak D match, TRBD1 (6 bases). The CDR3 runs to 13 residues. Germline lookup yields CDR1 MNHEY and CDR2 SVGAGI. V was clipped by 6 bases and J by 10 bases, with 13 bases between them. The CDR3 sequence: CASSLPGESPLHF. The CDR3 nucleotides are TGTGCCAGCAGCCTCCCAGGGGAGTCACCCCTCCACTTT.